Each of the 16 T cell receptor beta chains below was sequenced from the same sample in a study of identical twins. TCRdb re-called the 5' RACE reads through MiXCR, storing one row per CDR3 protein. The profile shows 700,000 to 950,000 distinct CDR3 sequences, more than 9% of them singletons. These data also formed part of another study, on yellow fever vaccine responses in identical twins.

The sequencing sample was made of PBMCs. Receptors originate from a young woman in good health.

The sample holds a few counts of this clonotype. This chain links TRBV29-1 with TRBJ2-1; TRBD1 or TRBD2 may be the D gene (6 bases each). The V gene lost 4 bases and the J gene lost 0 bases, with 19 bases spanning the gap. CDR1 is SQVTM, CDR2 ANQGSEA, per germline. The CDR3 runs 17 residues. DNA of the CDR3: TGCAGCGTTGGGGGGGACACCCTTTGGAGCTCCTACAATGAGCAGTTCTTC. It is translated as CSVGGDTLWSSYNEQFF.

The CDR3 spells CASSNLAGGRNEQFF. The CDR3, as DNA: TGTGCCAGCAGCAATCTAGCGGGGGGGCGGAATGAGCAGTTCTTC. The chain joins TRBV9 to TRBJ2-1; 12 positions agree with TRBD2. This CDR3 has 15 amino acids. Germline values: CDR1 SGDLS, CDR2 YYNGEE. J lost 7 bases, V lost 4 bases, and 6 bases had no gene match.

The gene calls are TRBV20-1 and TRBJ2-1, with a tentative D call TRBD2 (5 bases). The V end was cut by 0 bases, the J end by 2 bases, with 11 bases between. CDR1 and CDR2 (germline): DFQATT, SNEGSKA (reference sequence). CDR3 length equals 15 residues. The DNA for the CDR3 is TGCAGTGCTAGAGATTTGCGGGCCCCCTACAATGAGCAGTTCTTC. It encodes CSARDLRAPYNEQFF.

V gene TRBV10-1 combines with J gene TRBJ2-2; 9 nucleotides match TRBD2. With V trimmed by 2 bases and J by 2 bases, 12 bases remained unmatched. From germline, CDR1 is WNHNN and CDR2 SYGVQD (reference sequence). This CDR3 comprises 19 residues. This chain's CDR3 is CASSEGASGARSNTGELFF. CDR3 DNA: TGCGCCAGCAGTGAGGGGGCTAGCGGGGCTCGAAGCAACACCGGGGAGCTGTTTTTT.

This clonotype was counted between two and nine times. The chain recombines TRBV2 with TRBJ2-5; a possible D gene is TRBD1 (6 bases). V was clipped by 3 bases and J by 7 bases, with 18 bases between them. The CDR3 is made up of 15 amino acids. Germline V gives CDR1 SNHLY, CDR2 FYNNEI. The CDR3 DNA reads TGTGCCAGCAGTGACCCGCTCCGGGACACCGGGACCCAGTACTTC. This codes for CASSDPLRDTGTQYF.

The CDR3 spells CASRPWDRAYEQYF. In DNA form, the CDR3 reads TGTGCCAGCAGACCCTGGGACAGGGCCTACGAGCAGTACTTC. V usage is TRBV28 and J usage is TRBJ2-7; 9 bases are shared with TRBD1. CDR3 length: 14 amino acids. V was clipped by 6 bases and J by 2 bases; unmatched bases: 5. CDR1 and CDR2 from the germline V gene are MDHEN and SYDVKM.

CDR3: CSAPRRGDEQFF. For the CDR3, the DNA is TGCAGCGCCCCCCGTAGGGGCGATGAGCAGTTCTTC. The rearrangement links TRBV29-1 to TRBJ2-1; D might be TRBD1 (5 bases). CDR3 length: 12 residues. V lost 7 bases and J 8 bases, leaving 15 bases between the germline ends. Looked up from germline, CDR1 is SQVTM and CDR2 is ANQGSEA.

The rearrangement links TRBV28 to TRBJ2-7, with 8 bases aligning to TRBD2. Germline lookup yields CDR1 MDHEN and CDR2 SYDVKM. The CDR3 loop spans 16 amino acids. Losses at the gene ends were 1 base for V and 3 bases for J; bases not matched to a gene: 8. CDR3 protein: CASSLSRTSSRYEQYF. As DNA, the CDR3 is TGTGCCAGCAGTTTATCCCGGACTAGCAGCCGCTACGAGCAGTACTTC.

This clonotype was recorded many times. The chain has TRBV12-3 or TRBV12-4 and TRBJ2-1; D may be TRBD2 (5 bases). The CDR3 has 15 residues. V lost 5 bases, J lost 7 bases, and 18 bases lay in between. The CDR3 nucleotides read TGTGCCAGCAGTCCCCGAGAGGACCGCGGGAATGAGCAGTTCTTC. It specifies CASSPREDRGNEQFF.

This clonotype was detected a few times. The chain employs TRBV4-1 and TRBJ2-5; no definite D call. The V end was cut by 0 bases, the J end by 3 bases, with 8 bases between. Germline CDR1 and CDR2: MGHRA and YSYEKL. This CDR3 has 14 residues. The CDR3 bases are TGCGCCAGCAGCCAAGATAACGTCGAAGAGACCCAGTACTTC. This sequence encodes CASSQDNVEETQYF.

The CDR3 nucleotides read TGTGCCAGCAGTTTGCGGACTAGCGGGAGTTTAAACAATGAGCAGTTCTTC. Translation gives CASSLRTSGSLNNEQFF. This sequence joins TRBV28 and TRBJ2-1; 13 bases map to TRBD2. V trimming: 3 bases; J trimming: 5 bases; junction bases outside the gene matches: 7. The CDR3 has 17 residues. CDR1 MDHEN and CDR2 SYDVKM come from the germline V gene. Looking up the rest from reference TRBV28 and TRBJ2-1 gives the full variable domain: DVKVTQSSRYLVKRTGEKVFLECVQDMDHENMFWYRQDPGLGLRLIYFSYDVKMKEKGDIPEGYSVSREKKERFSLILESASTNQTSMYLCASSLRTSGSLNNEQFFGPGTRLTVL.

V is TRBV2 and J is TRBJ1-2; 8 nucleotides align to TRBD1. The CDR3 sequence is 14 residues long. Germline CDR1 is SNHLY and CDR2 is FYNNEI. After removal of 6 bases from V and 7 bases from J, the junction contained 10 bases not matched to a gene. The CDR3: CASRSDREGFGYTF. Here the CDR3 DNA reads TGTGCCAGCAGATCGGACAGGGAGGGTTTTGGCTACACCTTC.

The rearrangement joins TRBV28 to TRBJ2-1; D might be TRBD2 (6 bases). Germline CDR1 MDHEN, CDR2 SYDVKM. V was trimmed by 8 bases and J by 9 bases, leaving 17 bases between them. This CDR3 has 13 amino acids. CDR3 coding DNA: TGTGCCAGCGGTCTAGCGCCTATAAGTGAGCAGTTCTTC. Translated: CASGLAPISEQFF.

V usage is TRBV5-6 and J usage is TRBJ2-1; perhaps TRBD2 as D (5 bases). V was clipped by 4 bases and J by 5 bases, with 16 bases between them. CDR1 and CDR2 from the germline V gene are SGHDT and YYEEEE. The CDR3 length is 15 residues. CDR3 in DNA: TGTGCCAGCAGCCGCGGGTCCGCCTATAACAATGAGCAGTTCTTC. The encoded protein is CASSRGSAYNNEQFF.

This clonotype was seen repeatedly, ten times or more. The rearrangement links TRBV20-1 to TRBJ2-7; maybe TRBD2 (6 bases). The ends were cut back, 5 bases at V and 0 bases at J, with 17 bases in the middle. The CDR3 loop spans 15 amino acids. The V gene's germline CDR1 is DFQATT and CDR2 SNEGSKA (reference sequence). The CDR3 region is CSAPNPAGSSYEQYV. The CDR3 coding sequence is TGCAGTGCTCCGAACCCGGCGGGGAGCTCCTACGAGCAGTACGTC.

Concerning this clonotype itself: This clone may be a read error of a much larger clone one base away. This chain uses TRBV4-2 with TRBJ2-3; 11 positions match TRBD2. This CDR3 has 17 residues. Per germline, CDR1 LGHNA and CDR2 YNFKEQ. Losses at the gene ends were 4 bases for V and 4 bases for J; bases not matched to a gene: 10. CDR3 loop: CASSPSVLAGASDTQYF. DNA for the CDR3: TGTGCCAGCAGCCCCAGCGTACTAGCGGGAGCTTCAGATACGCAGTATTTT.